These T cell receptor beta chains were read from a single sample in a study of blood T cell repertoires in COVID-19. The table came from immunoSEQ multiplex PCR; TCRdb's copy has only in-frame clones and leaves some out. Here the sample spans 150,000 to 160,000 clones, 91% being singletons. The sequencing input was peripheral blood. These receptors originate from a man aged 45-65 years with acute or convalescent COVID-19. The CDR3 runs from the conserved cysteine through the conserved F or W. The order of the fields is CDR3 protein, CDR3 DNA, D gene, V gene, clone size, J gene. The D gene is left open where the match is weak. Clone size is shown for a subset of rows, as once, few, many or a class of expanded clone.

CASRPERNNQPQHF,TGTGCCAGCAGGCCAGAGCGGAACAATCAGCCCCAGCATTTT,-,TRBV6-5,-,TRBJ1-5
CASSPRRQDPSGANVLTF,TGTGCCAGCTCACCAAGGCGACAGGACCCCTCTGGGGCCAACGTCCTGACTTTC,-,TRBV18,-,TRBJ2-6
CASSPPTTTNEKLFF,TGTGCCAGCTCACCTCCGACAACAACTAATGAAAAACTGTTTTTT,-,TRBV18,few,TRBJ1-4
CAIRPGQGAAYEQYF,TGTGCCATCAGACCGGGACAGGGGGCGGCCTACGAGCAGTACTTC,TRBD1,TRBV10-3,-,TRBJ2-7
CASSLTPANTGELFF,TGCGCCAGCAGCTTGACACCCGCGAACACCGGGGAGCTGTTTTTT,-,TRBV5-1,-,TRBJ2-2
CASSLRDSEAFF,TGTGCCAGCAGCCTCCGGGACTCTGAAGCTTTCTTT,-,TRBV11-2,-,TRBJ1-1
CASSVAGVGTGRDTGELFF,TGTGCCAGCAGCGTAGCTGGAGTAGGAACTGGGAGGGACACCGGGGAGCTGTTTTTT,TRBD2,TRBV9,-,TRBJ2-2
CAWSGLAGVSGELFF,TGTGCCTGGAGTGGACTAGCGGGAGTATCCGGGGAGCTGTTTTTT,TRBD2,TRBV30,-,TRBJ2-2
CASSFGTSINNEQFF,TGTGCCAGCAGCTTCGGGACTAGTATTAACAATGAGCAGTTCTTC,TRBD2,TRBV5-5,-,TRBJ2-1
CASRATREDSLGFF,TGTGCCAGCAGGGCGACTCGGGAGGATTCCCTTGGGTTCTTC,TRBD2,TRBV27,-,TRBJ2-1
CASSSGTGPYNEQFF,TGTGCCAGCAGCTCCGGGACAGGGCCGTACAATGAGCAGTTCTTC,TRBD1,TRBV7-3,-,TRBJ2-1
CASSTKTGVTVEQYF,TGTGCCAGTAGTACGAAAACAGGGGTAACGGTCGAGCAGTACTTC,TRBD1,TRBV19,-,TRBJ2-7
CASSFGLAGGVYEQFF,TGTGCCAGCAGTTTTGGACTAGCGGGGGGGGTCTATGAGCAGTTCTTC,TRBD2,TRBV6-2/TRBV6-3,once,TRBJ2-1
CASSLRGGRTGELFF,TGTGCCAGCAGCTTGCGCGGGGGGAGGACCGGGGAGCTGTTTTTT,TRBD2,TRBV5-4,-,TRBJ2-2
CASSQDPRRGNEKLFF,TGCGCCAGCAGCCAAGATCCTCGCAGGGGTAATGAAAAACTGTTTTTT,-,TRBV4-3,-,TRBJ1-4
CASSLVGFSVDNEQFF,TGTGCCAGCAGCTTGGTGGGTTTTAGCGTCGATAATGAGCAGTTCTTC,-,TRBV11-2,-,TRBJ2-1
CASSVTRDTEAFF,TGTGCCAGCTCGGTTACCCGGGACACTGAAGCTTTCTTT,-,TRBV18,-,TRBJ1-1
CASSPQGGARSDEQYF,TGTGCCAGCAGCCCCCAAGGGGGGGCGCGCTCAGACGAGCAGTACTTC,-,TRBV9,-,TRBJ2-7
CASSVSEDTEAFF,TGTGCCAGCAGCGTGAGTGAGGACACTGAAGCTTTCTTT,-,TRBV9,-,TRBJ1-1
CASSVPAGGPGDTQYF,TGTGCCAGCAGCGTACCAGCGGGGGGGCCGGGAGATACGCAGTATTTT,TRBD2,TRBV9,-,TRBJ2-3
CASSFRSISEAFF,TGTGCCAGCAGTTTTAGATCCATAAGTGAAGCTTTCTTT,-,TRBV12-3/TRBV12-4,-,TRBJ1-1
CASSFPRVLHNQPQHF,TGTGCCAGCAGTTTCCCCCGGGTTTTACACAATCAGCCCCAGCATTTT,-,TRBV28,-,TRBJ1-5
CASSFGPKLAGGTQSSYNEQFF,TGTGCCAGCAGCTTTGGCCCGAAACTAGCGGGAGGAACTCAGAGCTCCTACAATGAGCAGTTCTTC,TRBD2,TRBV7-6,-,TRBJ2-1
CASSLFRTNNQETQYF,TGTGCCAGCAGCTTATTTCGGACTAACAACCAAGAGACCCAGTACTTC,-,TRBV7-2,-,TRBJ2-5
CAKATGRNLSPLHF,TGTGCCAAAGCGACAGGTCGAAACTTATCCCCCCTCCACTTT,-,TRBV28,once,TRBJ1-6
CASSPRQGHSTDTQYF,TGTGCCAGCTCACCAAGACAGGGACACAGCACAGATACGCAGTATTTT,TRBD1,TRBV18,-,TRBJ2-3
CASSLAPAGPQPQHF,TGTGCCAGCAGCCTAGCTCCGGCGGGACCTCAGCCCCAGCATTTT,-,TRBV7-9,-,TRBJ1-5
CASSQGQRWNTIYF,TGTGCCAGCAGCCAGGGACAGCGCTGGAACACCATATATTTT,TRBD1,TRBV7-9,-,TRBJ1-3
CASSRHGQGDVSQHF,TGTGCCAGCAGTCGACACGGACAGGGAGACGTGTCCCAGCATTTT,TRBD1,TRBV28,-,TRBJ1-5
CASSQEEQGDEQYF,TGCGCCAGCAGCCAAGAGGAGCAGGGGGACGAGCAGTACTTC,TRBD1,TRBV4-1,-,TRBJ2-7
CASSLLAGNGHEQFF,TGTGCCAGCAGCCTACTAGCGGGGAATGGCCATGAGCAGTTCTTC,TRBD2,TRBV9,-,TRBJ2-1
CASTMHGTGGTGELFF,TGTGCCAGCACTATGCACGGGACAGGGGGCACCGGGGAGCTGTTTTTT,TRBD1,TRBV28,-,TRBJ2-2
CASSQESSVFGYTF,TGCGCCAGCAGCCAAGAAAGTTCGGTCTTTGGCTACACCTTC,-,TRBV4-1,once,TRBJ1-2
CASSYRTSGSTDTQYF,TGTGCCAGTAGTTACCGGACTAGCGGGAGCACAGATACGCAGTATTTT,TRBD2,TRBV19,-,TRBJ2-3
CASSLGSVLNTGELFF,TGTGCCAGCAGTTTAGGCAGTGTGCTCAACACCGGGGAGCTGTTTTTT,-,TRBV28,once,TRBJ2-2
CASSLLPGANEQFF,TGTGCCAGCAGCCTTCTCCCAGGGGCCAATGAGCAGTTCTTC,-,TRBV27,-,TRBJ2-1
CASSLRAGGPDTQYF,TGCGCCAGCAGCTTGCGGGCGGGAGGGCCAGATACGCAGTATTTT,TRBD2,TRBV5-1,few,TRBJ2-3
CASSPLRGMNTEAFF,TGTGCCAGTAGTCCTCTCAGGGGTATGAACACTGAAGCTTTCTTT,-,TRBV19,few,TRBJ1-1
CAWSVSSSYEQYF,TGTGCCTGGAGTGTATCCAGCTCCTACGAGCAGTACTTC,-,TRBV30,-,TRBJ2-7
CASRYTAMNTEAFF,TGTGCCAGTAGGTATACAGCCATGAACACTGAAGCTTTCTTT,-,TRBV19,-,TRBJ1-1
CASSSTQYQETQYF,TGTGCCAGCAGCTCGACTCAGTACCAAGAGACCCAGTACTTC,-,TRBV11-2,-,TRBJ2-5
CASSLTSGSGEQYF,TGTGCCAGCAGCCTTACTAGCGGGAGTGGCGAGCAGTACTTC,TRBD2,TRBV3-1/TRBV3-2,-,TRBJ2-7
CAIKGGRENTEAFF,TGTGCCATCAAAGGCGGCAGGGAGAACACTGAAGCTTTCTTT,-,TRBV10-3,few,TRBJ1-1
CASSLLDRMNTEAFF,TGTGCCAGCTCACTACTTGACAGGATGAACACTGAAGCTTTCTTT,-,TRBV18,-,TRBJ1-1
CASSFGLGTDTQYF,TGCGCCAGCAGCTTCGGACTAGGTACAGATACGCAGTATTTT,TRBD2,TRBV5-1,-,TRBJ2-3
CASSLGQGADTQYF,TGCGCCAGCAGCTTGGGGCAGGGCGCAGATACGCAGTATTTT,-,TRBV5-1,-,TRBJ2-3